The following is a T cell receptor beta chain sequence with its context. PCR amplification relied on 60 Vbeta primers (plus 13 Jbeta primers). Profiling relied on immunoSEQ multiplex PCR, and the TCRdb table lists in-frame clones only, not all of them. This repertoire shows about 240,000 clones, about four fifths found once; its top ten account for 5% to 6%. Losses at the gene ends were 3 bases for V and 3 bases for J; bases not matched to a gene: 9. The CDR3 has 16 amino acids. Looked up from germline, CDR1 is GTSNPN and CDR2 is SVGIG (reference sequence). The entry originates in a study of cytomegalovirus exposure and HLA in healthy donors.

This chain links TRBV30 with TRBJ1-1, with 11 nucleotides matching TRBD1. The receptor's source is a woman in her forties in good health and CMV-seropositive. Material: PBMCs. The chain's CDR3 is CAWSPRDRGAYTEAFF. The CDR3 region has the DNA TGTGCCTGGAGCCCCCGGGACAGGGGGGCGTACACTGAAGCTTTCTTT.